These 14 T cell receptor beta chains originate from one sample sequenced in a study of shared T cell receptors in the human thymus. The protocol was immunoSEQ multiplex PCR, while the TCRdb copy is restricted to in-frame clones and leaves out a portion. The sample yields around 730,000 clones, 80% to 90% seen once. These sequences were also reported in another study, on human thymus T cells.

Sequenced input: thymocytes. The receptors derive from a girl less than two years old with a congenital heart defect.

J is TRBJ2-4 and V is TRBV5-5, with D perhaps TRBD1 (6 bases). This CDR3 is 15 amino acids long. The germline CDR1 and CDR2 sequences are SGHKS and YYEKEE (reference sequence). The V gene lost 2 bases and the J gene lost 2 bases, with 11 bases spanning the gap. CDR3 protein: CASSFSGTSKNIQYF. CDR3 coding DNA: TGTGCCAGCAGCTTTTCCGGGACATCCAAAAACATTCAGTACTTC.

This chain links TRBV7-3 with TRBJ2-3; 8 bases match TRBD2. CDR1 and CDR2 from the germline V gene are SGHTA and FQGTGA. The CDR3 runs 16 residues. V gave up 1 base and J gave up 0 bases; unmatched junction bases: 3. The CDR3 DNA is TGTGCCAGCAGCTTAAGGCGGGGGGAGAGCACAGATACGCAGTATTTT. Amino acids: CASSLRRGESTDTQYF.

The rearrangement joins TRBV4-3 to TRBJ1-1; D call uncertain. V was shortened by 4 bases and J by 3 bases, with 12 bases between the two germline ends. The CDR3 runs to 14 residues. Germline V gene sequence: CDR1 LGHNA, CDR2 YSLEER. CDR3 residues: CASSPHGVYTEAFF. The CDR3 region has the DNA TGCGCCAGCAGCCCCCACGGAGTCTACACTGAAGCTTTCTTT.

V usage is TRBV18 and J usage is TRBJ1-4; tentative D call: TRBD1 (5 bases). Germline V lookup: CDR1 KGHSH, CDR2 LQKENI. CDR3 length equals 18 residues. Trimming took off 2 bases at V and 0 bases at J, with 16 bases between the two ends. CDR3 nucleotide sequence: TGTGCCAGCTCACCATTCCACCACGACAGCTCAACTAATGAAAAACTGTTTTTT. It encodes CASSPFHHDSSTNEKLFF.

Note on this clone: The same CDR3 is also encoded by other DNA sequences in this sample. The chain joins TRBV7-2 to TRBJ2-7; no reliable D call. Trimming left V 8 bases short and J 4 bases short, with 9 bases between. Germline values: CDR1 SGHTA, CDR2 FQGNSA. This CDR3 spans 11 amino acids. The CDR3 region is CASSSTYEQYF. The CDR3 DNA is TGTGCCAGCTCCTCGACTTACGAGCAGTACTTC.

Comment on this clone: One junction end does not reproduce the germline sequence, and a read error may be involved. This chain links TRBV14 with TRBJ2-7; D is perhaps TRBD1 or TRBD2 (6 bases each). Germline CDR1 SGHDN, CDR2 FVKESK. The length of the CDR3 is 14 residues. The CDR3 nucleotides read TGTGCCAGCAACCGAGAGGGGGACTCCTTCGAGCAGTACTTC. Translation: CASNREGDSFEQYF.

This chain links TRBV28 with TRBJ1-5; D may be TRBD1 (5 bases). In germline, CDR1 is MDHEN, CDR2 SYDVKM. The CDR3 is made up of 16 amino acids. V gave up 4 bases and J gave up 1 base, with 14 bases separating them. The CDR3 DNA follows: TGTGCCAGCAGTTCTCGACAGCCAAGCAGCAATCAGCCCCAGCATTTT. This gives the protein CASSSRQPSSNQPQHF.

The V gene is TRBV28, the J gene TRBJ1-5; possibly TRBD1 for D (6 bases). The germline CDR1 and CDR2 sequences are MDHEN and SYDVKM. The CDR3 spans 14 residues. Deletions cut 5 bases from V and 5 bases from J, with 13 bases between. The CDR3 spells CASSTINRDQPQHF. The CDR3 nucleotides are TGTGCCAGCAGTACAATTAACAGGGATCAGCCCCAGCATTTT. The full variable domain, its missing parts supplied by reference TRBV28 and TRBJ1-5, is DVKVTQSSRYLVKRTGEKVFLECVQDMDHENMFWYRQDPGLGLRLIYFSYDVKMKEKGDIPEGYSVSREKKERFSLILESASTNQTSMYLCASSTINRDQPQHFGDGTRLSIL.

This clone was detected only once. The chain couples TRBV18 to TRBJ2-5; D gene uncertain. In germline, CDR1 is KGHSH, CDR2 LQKENI. V lost 1 base and J 3 bases, leaving 18 bases between the germline ends. CDR3 length: 17 amino acids. The DNA of the CDR3 is TGTGCCAGCTCACCACAGATTGAACCCACGAGAGAAGAGACCCAGTACTTC. Encoded protein: CASSPQIEPTREETQYF.

The chain has TRBV9 and TRBJ1-2; D is ambiguous. The CDR3 is 13 amino acids. The germline gives CDR1 SGDLS, CDR2 YYNGEE. The V gene lost 0 bases and the J gene lost 8 bases, with 11 bases spanning the gap. The CDR3 DNA reads as TGTGCCAGCAGCGTAGCAGTGAATCAGGGCTACACCTTC. Protein sequence: CASSVAVNQGYTF. The whole variable domain, filled in from reference TRBV9 and TRBJ1-2, reads DSGVTQTPKHLITATGQRVTLRCSPRSGDLSVYWYQQSLDQGLQFLIQYYNGEERAKGNILERFSAQQFPDLHSELNLSSLELGDSALYFCASSVAVNQGYTFGSGTRLTVV.

V gene TRBV5-6 combines with J gene TRBJ2-7; possible D gene TRBD1, 6 bases. Germline CDR1 and CDR2: SGHDT and YYEEEE. The CDR3 is 16 residues long. Between the trimmed V and J ends, which lost 4 bases and 3 bases, there was a span of 20 bases. The CDR3 reads CASSKEGQIKYYEQYF. As DNA, the CDR3 is TGTGCCAGCAGCAAAGAAGGACAGATAAAATACTACGAGCAGTACTTC.

This clone was observed a single time. The chain has TRBV5-1 and TRBJ2-1; 15 nucleotides match TRBD2. The germline CDR1 and CDR2 sequences are SGHRS and YFSETQ. The CDR3 covers 18 residues. The V segment lost 5 bases and the J segment 9 bases; nucleotides outside the gene matches: 15. In DNA form, the CDR3 reads TGCGCCAGCAGTTCCGACAGGACTAGCGGGGGGGCTTTGAGTGAGCAGTTCTTC. It encodes CASSSDRTSGGALSEQFF.

The V and J genes are TRBV2 and TRBJ2-7, with 7 nucleotides matching TRBD2. The CDR3 consists of 15 residues. The germline CDR1 and CDR2 sequences are SNHLY and FYNNEI. V shed 9 bases, J shed 0 bases, and the junction held 11 bases outside the gene matches. The CDR3 sequence: CASSPSGKSSYEQYF. Here the CDR3 DNA reads TGTGCCAGTTCCCCGAGCGGGAAAAGCTCCTACGAGCAGTACTTC.

This chain connects TRBV18 to TRBJ1-1; no clear D gene. This CDR3 spans 17 amino acids. CDR1 and CDR2 from the germline V gene are KGHSH and LQKENI. V gave up 0 bases and J gave up 0 bases, with 14 bases separating them. CDR3 in amino acids: CASSPPSEDHLNTEAFF. Here the CDR3 DNA reads TGTGCCAGCTCACCACCCTCGGAGGACCACCTGAACACTGAAGCTTTCTTT.